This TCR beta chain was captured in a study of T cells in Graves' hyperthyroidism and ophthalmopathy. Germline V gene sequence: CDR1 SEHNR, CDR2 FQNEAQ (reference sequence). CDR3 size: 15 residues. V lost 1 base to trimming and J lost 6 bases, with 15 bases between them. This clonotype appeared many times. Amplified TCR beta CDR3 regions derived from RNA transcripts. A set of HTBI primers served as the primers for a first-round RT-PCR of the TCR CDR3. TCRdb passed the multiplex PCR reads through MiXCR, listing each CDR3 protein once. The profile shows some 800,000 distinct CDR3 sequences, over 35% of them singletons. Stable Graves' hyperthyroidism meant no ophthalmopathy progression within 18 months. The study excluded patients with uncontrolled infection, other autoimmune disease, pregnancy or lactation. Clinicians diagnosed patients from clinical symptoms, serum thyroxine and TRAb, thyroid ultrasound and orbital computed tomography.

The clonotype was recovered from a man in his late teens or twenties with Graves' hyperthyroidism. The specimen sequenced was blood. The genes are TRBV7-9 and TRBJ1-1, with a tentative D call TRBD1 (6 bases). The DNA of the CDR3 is TGTGCCAGCAGCTTAGAAGGACAGCCAGGATCTGAAGCTTTCTTT. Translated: CASSLEGQPGSEAFF.